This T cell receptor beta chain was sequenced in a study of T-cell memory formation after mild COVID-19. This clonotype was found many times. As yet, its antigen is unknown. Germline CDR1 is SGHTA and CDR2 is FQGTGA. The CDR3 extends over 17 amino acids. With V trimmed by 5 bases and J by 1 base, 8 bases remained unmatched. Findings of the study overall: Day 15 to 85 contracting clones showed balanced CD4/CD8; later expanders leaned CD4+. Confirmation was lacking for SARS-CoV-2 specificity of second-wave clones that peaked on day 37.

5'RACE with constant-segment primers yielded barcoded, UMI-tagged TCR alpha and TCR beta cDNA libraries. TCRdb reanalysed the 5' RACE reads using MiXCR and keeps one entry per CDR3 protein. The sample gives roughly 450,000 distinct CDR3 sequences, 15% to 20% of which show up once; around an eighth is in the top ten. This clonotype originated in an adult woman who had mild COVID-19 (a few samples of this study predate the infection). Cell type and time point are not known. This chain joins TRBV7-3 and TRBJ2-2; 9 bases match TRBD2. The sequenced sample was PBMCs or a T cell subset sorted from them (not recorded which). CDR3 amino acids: CASSPSPLAGNTGELFF. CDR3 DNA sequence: TGTGCCAGCAGCCCTAGTCCACTAGCGGGGAACACCGGGGAGCTGTTTTTT. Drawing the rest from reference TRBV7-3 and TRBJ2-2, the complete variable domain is GAGVSQTPSNKVTEKGKYVELRCDPISGHTALYWYRQSLGQGPEFLIYFQGTGAADDSGLPNDRFFAVRPEGSVSTLKIQRTERGDSAVYLCASSPSPLAGNTGELFFGEGSRLTVL.